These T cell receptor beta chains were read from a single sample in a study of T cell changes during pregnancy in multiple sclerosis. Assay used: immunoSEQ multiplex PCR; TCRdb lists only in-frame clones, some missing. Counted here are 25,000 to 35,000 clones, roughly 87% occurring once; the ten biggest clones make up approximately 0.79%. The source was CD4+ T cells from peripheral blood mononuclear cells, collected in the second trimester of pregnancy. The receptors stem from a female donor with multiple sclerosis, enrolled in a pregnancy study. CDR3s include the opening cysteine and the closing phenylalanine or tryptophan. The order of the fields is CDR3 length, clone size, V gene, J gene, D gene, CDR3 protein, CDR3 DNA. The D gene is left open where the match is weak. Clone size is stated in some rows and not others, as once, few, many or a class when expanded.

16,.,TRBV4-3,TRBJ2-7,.,CASSRGGAGGEYEQYF,TGCGCCAGCAGCCGGGGGGGGGCAGGGGGCGAGTACGAGCAGTACTTC
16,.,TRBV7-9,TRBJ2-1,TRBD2,CASSLALAGGFYEQFF,TGTGCCAGCAGCTTAGCCTTAGCGGGGGGGTTTTATGAGCAGTTCTTC
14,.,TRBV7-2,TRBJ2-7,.,CASSLETLSYEQYF,TGTGCCAGCAGCTTAGAAACACTATCCTACGAGCAGTACTTC
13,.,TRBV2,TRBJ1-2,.,CASSPGQLYGYTF,TGTGCCAGCAGTCCCGGACAGCTCTATGGCTACACCTTC
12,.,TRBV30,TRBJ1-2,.,CAWTPQGGGYTF,TGTGCCTGGACCCCCCAGGGAGGCGGCTACACCTTC
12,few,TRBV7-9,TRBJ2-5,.,CASSFLKETQYF,TGTGCCAGCAGCTTCCTAAAAGAGACCCAGTACTTC
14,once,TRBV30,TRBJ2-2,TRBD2,CAWSRGGPGGELFF,TGTGCCTGGAGTCGGGGGGGGCCTGGCGGGGAGCTGTTTTTT
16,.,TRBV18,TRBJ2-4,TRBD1,CASSPPGQGVGNIQYF,TGTGCCAGCTCACCACCTGGACAGGGGGTCGGAAACATTCAGTACTTC
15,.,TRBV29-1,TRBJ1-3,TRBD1,CSVAWDRGYRNTIYF,TGCAGCGTCGCCTGGGACAGGGGGTATCGAAACACCATATATTTT
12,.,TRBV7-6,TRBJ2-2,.,CASSLSLGELFF,TGTGCCAGCAGCTTATCCTTGGGGGAGCTGTTTTTT
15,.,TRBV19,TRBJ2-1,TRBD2,CATHPGLAGSGEQFF,TGTGCCACGCACCCGGGACTAGCGGGGTCGGGTGAGCAGTTCTTC
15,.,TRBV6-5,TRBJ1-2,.,CASSYGLNRDYGYTF,TGTGCCAGCAGTTACGGTCTTAACAGGGACTATGGCTACACCTTC
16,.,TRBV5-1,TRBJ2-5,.,CASSLGGGVTQETQYF,TGCGCCAGCAGCTTGGGAGGCGGGGTCACCCAAGAGACCCAGTACTTC
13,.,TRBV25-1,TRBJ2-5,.,CASSQGRAETQYF,TGTGCCAGCAGTCAGGGGAGGGCAGAGACCCAGTACTTC
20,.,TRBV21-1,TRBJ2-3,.,CASSKRLSDSGVPGTDTQYF,TGTGCCAGCAGCAAACGTCTTAGTGATAGCGGGGTCCCGGGTACAGATACGCAGTATTTT
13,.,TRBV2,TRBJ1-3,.,CATLQSSGNTIYF,TGTGCCACCTTACAGTCCTCTGGAAACACCATATATTTT
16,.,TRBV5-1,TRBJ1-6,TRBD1,CASSFRQGPSNSPLHF,TGCGCCAGCAGCTTCCGACAGGGACCGTCTAATTCACCCCTCCACTTT
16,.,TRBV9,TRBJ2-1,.,CASSFLQGSTYNEQFF,TGTGCCAGCAGCTTTCTTCAGGGGAGCACCTACAATGAGCAGTTCTTC
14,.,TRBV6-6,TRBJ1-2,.,CASRVKGALDGYTF,TGTGCCAGCAGGGTTAAGGGAGCGCTGGATGGCTACACCTTC
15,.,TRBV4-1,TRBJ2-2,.,CASSQVRGAYGELFF,TGCGCCAGCAGCCAAGTTCGCGGGGCTTACGGGGAGCTGTTTTTT
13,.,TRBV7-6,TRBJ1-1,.,CASSSQGNTEAFF,TGTGCCAGCAGCTCTCAGGGGAACACTGAAGCTTTCTTT
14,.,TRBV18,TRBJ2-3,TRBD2,CASSPGGGTDTQYF,TGTGCCAGCTCACCTGGGGGAGGGACAGATACGCAGTATTTT
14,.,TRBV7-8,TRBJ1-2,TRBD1,CASSPQDRAYGYTF,TGTGCCAGCAGCCCCCAGGACAGGGCCTATGGCTACACCTTC
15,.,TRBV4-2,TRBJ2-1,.,CASSQTTRGNDEQFF,TGTGCCAGCAGCCAAACTACCAGGGGTAATGATGAGCAGTTCTTC
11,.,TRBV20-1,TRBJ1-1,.,CSASSGQEAFF,TGCAGTGCTAGTAGTGGACAGGAAGCTTTCTTT
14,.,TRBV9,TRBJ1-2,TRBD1,CASSAGQGFNGYTF,TGTGCCAGCAGCGCAGGACAGGGGTTCAATGGCTACACCTTC
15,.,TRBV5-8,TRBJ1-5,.,CASSFDLYSNQPQHF,TGTGCCAGCAGCTTCGACTTATATAGCAATCAGCCCCAGCATTTT
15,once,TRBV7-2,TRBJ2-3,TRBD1,CASSPRTGGTDTQYF,TGTGCCAGCAGCCCACGGACAGGGGGCACAGATACGCAGTATTTT
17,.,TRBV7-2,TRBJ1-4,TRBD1,CASSLYSTRDRDEKLFF,TGTGCCAGCAGCTTATATAGCACCCGGGACAGGGATGAAAAACTGTTTTTT
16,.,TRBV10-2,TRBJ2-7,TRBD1,CASSTLRGQGPREQYF,TGCGCCAGCAGTACACTCCGGGGACAGGGGCCGAGAGAGCAGTACTTC
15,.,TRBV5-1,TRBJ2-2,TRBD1,CASSFTGGRAGELFF,TGCGCCAGCAGCTTCACAGGGGGCAGAGCCGGGGAGCTGTTTTTT
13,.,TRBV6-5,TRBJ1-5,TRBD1,CASRPDRDQPQHF,TGTGCCAGCAGGCCCGACAGGGATCAGCCCCAGCATTTT
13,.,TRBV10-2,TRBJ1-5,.,CASSRQANQPQHF,TGCGCCAGCAGTAGGCAGGCAAATCAGCCCCAGCATTTT
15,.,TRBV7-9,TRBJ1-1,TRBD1,CASSKGTAMNTEAFF,TGTGCCAGCAGCAAGGGGACAGCGATGAACACTGAAGCTTTCTTT
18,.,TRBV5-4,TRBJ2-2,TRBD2,CASSLRVSGGVNTGELFF,TGTGCCAGCAGCTTGAGGGTTAGCGGGGGGGTAAACACCGGGGAGCTGTTTTTT
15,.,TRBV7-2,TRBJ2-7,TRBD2,CASSSSGGVSYERYF,TGTGCCAGCAGCTCTAGCGGGGGGGTCTCCTACGAGCGGTACTTC
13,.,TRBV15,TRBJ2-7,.,CATSRDYGYEQYF,TGTGCCACCAGCAGAGATTACGGGTACGAGCAGTACTTC
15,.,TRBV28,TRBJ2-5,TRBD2,CASTRGLAGGETQYF,TGTGCCAGCACCCGGGGACTAGCGGGGGGGGAGACCCAGTACTTC
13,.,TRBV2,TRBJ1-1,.,CASRGEGNTEAFF,TGTGCCAGCAGGGGGGAGGGGAACACTGAAGCTTTCTTT
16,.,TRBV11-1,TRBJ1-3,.,CASSLAGIVSGNTIYF,TGTGCCAGCAGCTTAGCCGGGATTGTCTCTGGAAACACCATATATTTT
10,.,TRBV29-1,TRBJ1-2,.,CSVRQYGYTF,TGCAGCGTTCGACAGTATGGCTACACCTTC
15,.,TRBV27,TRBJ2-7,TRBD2,CASSLVAGGTYEQYF,TGTGCCAGCAGTTTGGTGGCGGGGGGTACTTACGAGCAGTACTTC
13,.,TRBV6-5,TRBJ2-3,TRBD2,CASRQRGPDTQYF,TGTGCCAGCAGGCAGCGGGGTCCAGATACGCAGTATTTT
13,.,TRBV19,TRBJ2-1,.,CASRDSQNREQFF,TGTGCCAGTAGGGACTCACAAAACCGTGAGCAGTTCTTC
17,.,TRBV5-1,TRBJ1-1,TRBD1,CASSLGGTGLMNTEAFF,TGCGCCAGCAGCTTGGGGGGGACAGGGCTGATGAACACTGAAGCTTTCTTT
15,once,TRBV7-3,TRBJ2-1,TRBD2,CASSLMGLAGSEQFF,TGTGCCAGCAGCTTAATGGGACTAGCGGGGAGTGAGCAGTTCTTC
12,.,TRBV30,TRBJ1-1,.,CAWSPRTAEAFF,TGTGCCTGGAGCCCTAGGACAGCTGAAGCTTTCTTT
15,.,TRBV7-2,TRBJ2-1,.,CASTLRAGAYNEQFF,TGTGCCAGCACCCTCCGGGCGGGGGCATACAATGAGCAGTTCTTC
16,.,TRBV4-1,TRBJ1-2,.,CASSLPTGGGWDGYTF,TGCGCCAGCAGCCTCCCTACAGGCGGGGGGTGGGATGGCTACACCTTC